The rows below give T cell receptor beta chains drawn from one sample of a study of blood T cell repertoires in COVID-19. Sequenced by immunoSEQ multiplex PCR; TCRdb stores in-frame clones only, minus some. The data contain over 110,000 clones, approximately 87% of them singletons. What was sequenced was PBMCs or T cells enriched from blood (not recorded which). The receptors were sampled from a man in his forties or fifties in a cohort exposed to, infected with or recovered from COVID-19 (not recorded which). Both conserved end residues are part of each CDR3. The D gene is left open where the match is weak. The size of a clone is reported for some rows only, either as once, few or many, or as a class for expanded clones.

j_call: TRBJ2-7; clone_size: -; d_call: TRBD2; v_call: TRBV7-9; cdr3_aa: CASSIRLAAGYEQYF; cdr3_nt: TGTGCCAGCAGCATTCGACTAGCCGCGGGCTACGAGCAGTACTTC
j_call: TRBJ1-5; clone_size: -; d_call: TRBD1; v_call: TRBV7-9; cdr3_aa: CASSLGQGLIEPQHF; cdr3_nt: TGTGCCAGCAGCTTAGGACAGGGTTTAATTGAGCCCCAGCATTTT
j_call: TRBJ2-7; clone_size: -; d_call: -; v_call: TRBV7-6; cdr3_aa: CASSWTGRDEQYF; cdr3_nt: TGTGCCAGCAGCTGGACAGGGAGGGACGAGCAGTACTTC
j_call: TRBJ1-3; clone_size: -; d_call: -; v_call: TRBV14; cdr3_aa: CASSRVQGRSGNTIYF; cdr3_nt: TGTGCCAGCAGCCGGGTACAGGGAAGATCTGGAAACACCATATATTTT
j_call: TRBJ2-5; clone_size: -; d_call: TRBD2; v_call: TRBV7-6; cdr3_aa: CASSLDGGSGETQYF; cdr3_nt: TGTGCCAGCAGCTTAGATGGCGGGAGCGGAGAGACCCAGTACTTC
j_call: TRBJ1-2; clone_size: once; d_call: -; v_call: TRBV6-5; cdr3_aa: CASKPDRWFWGYTF; cdr3_nt: TGTGCCAGCAAACCCGACAGGTGGTTTTGGGGCTACACCTTC
j_call: TRBJ1-6; clone_size: -; d_call: TRBD1; v_call: TRBV3-1/TRBV3-2; cdr3_aa: CASRSRDSYSPLHF; cdr3_nt: TGTGCCAGCAGATCACGGGACAGCTATTCACCCCTCCACTTT
j_call: TRBJ2-6; clone_size: -; d_call: TRBD1; v_call: TRBV6-2/TRBV6-3; cdr3_aa: CASSYRTGGFGANVLTF; cdr3_nt: TGTGCCAGCAGTTACAGGACAGGGGGCTTTGGGGCCAACGTCCTGACTTTC
j_call: TRBJ2-7; clone_size: -; d_call: -; v_call: TRBV18; cdr3_aa: CASSPPSSYEQYF; cdr3_nt: TGTGCCAGCTCACCACCCAGTTCCTACGAGCAGTACTTC
j_call: TRBJ1-1; clone_size: -; d_call: -; v_call: TRBV18; cdr3_aa: CASSVAGASNTEAFF; cdr3_nt: TGTGCCAGCTCCGTAGCAGGGGCGTCGAACACTGAAGCTTTCTTT
j_call: TRBJ1-1; clone_size: -; d_call: TRBD1; v_call: TRBV5-6; cdr3_aa: CASSGTGGEGAFF; cdr3_nt: TGTGCCAGCAGCGGGACAGGGGGCGAGGGCGCTTTCTTT
j_call: TRBJ1-2; clone_size: -; d_call: -; v_call: TRBV29-1; cdr3_aa: CSVGREANYGYTF; cdr3_nt: TGCAGCGTTGGACGGGAAGCTAACTATGGCTACACCTTC
j_call: TRBJ2-1; clone_size: few; d_call: -; v_call: TRBV5-5; cdr3_aa: CASSFGQANIYEQFF; cdr3_nt: TGTGCCAGCAGCTTTGGGCAGGCTAATATCTATGAGCAGTTCTTC
j_call: TRBJ1-2; clone_size: -; d_call: TRBD1; v_call: TRBV2; cdr3_aa: CASTDRAGEGGYTF; cdr3_nt: TGTGCCAGCACAGACAGGGCAGGAGAGGGTGGCTACACCTTC
j_call: TRBJ2-7; clone_size: -; d_call: -; v_call: TRBV6-1; cdr3_aa: CASSEIGGSIYEQYF; cdr3_nt: TGTGCCAGCAGTGAAATCGGGGGTTCTATCTACGAGCAGTACTTC
j_call: TRBJ1-1; clone_size: -; d_call: TRBD1; v_call: TRBV15; cdr3_aa: CATSRDGGQLNTEAFF; cdr3_nt: TGTGCCACCAGCAGAGATGGGGGACAGCTGAACACTGAAGCTTTCTTT
j_call: TRBJ1-5; clone_size: -; d_call: -; v_call: TRBV14; cdr3_aa: CASSHRRTGVRNQPQHF; cdr3_nt: TGTGCCAGCAGCCACCGTCGTACCGGGGTCCGCAATCAGCCCCAGCATTTT
j_call: TRBJ2-2; clone_size: once; d_call: -; v_call: TRBV20-1; cdr3_aa: CRTPNTGELFF; cdr3_nt: TGCCGGACACCGAACACCGGGGAGCTGTTTTTT
j_call: TRBJ2-7; clone_size: -; d_call: TRBD1; v_call: TRBV19; cdr3_aa: CASGDRGLGEQYF; cdr3_nt: TGTGCCAGTGGCGACAGGGGGCTGGGCGAGCAGTACTTC
j_call: TRBJ1-6; clone_size: -; d_call: -; v_call: TRBV5-1; cdr3_aa: CASSQGQSSSPLHF; cdr3_nt: TGCGCCAGCAGCCAAGGACAGTCCTCTTCACCCCTCCACTTT
j_call: TRBJ2-2; clone_size: -; d_call: -; v_call: TRBV10-1; cdr3_aa: CASSGHGAGELFF; cdr3_nt: TGCGCCAGCAGCGGACATGGGGCCGGGGAGCTGTTTTTT
j_call: TRBJ2-3; clone_size: -; d_call: -; v_call: TRBV24-1; cdr3_aa: CATSAQGRGDTQYF; cdr3_nt: TGTGCCACCAGTGCACAGGGCCGAGGAGATACGCAGTATTTT
j_call: TRBJ1-1; clone_size: -; d_call: -; v_call: TRBV3-1/TRBV3-2; cdr3_aa: CASSQDLEGTEAFF; cdr3_nt: TGTGCCAGCAGCCAAGATCTTGAGGGTACTGAAGCTTTCTTT
j_call: TRBJ2-2; clone_size: -; d_call: -; v_call: TRBV18; cdr3_aa: CASSSSGAGELFF; cdr3_nt: TGTGCCAGCTCATCGTCAGGGGCCGGGGAGCTGTTTTTT
j_call: TRBJ1-3; clone_size: -; d_call: -; v_call: TRBV29-1; cdr3_aa: CSVDQGGTGNTIYF; cdr3_nt: TGCAGCGTTGATCAGGGAGGAACTGGAAACACCATATATTTT
j_call: TRBJ1-2; clone_size: once; d_call: -; v_call: TRBV6-5; cdr3_aa: CASSQGQNNYGYTF; cdr3_nt: TGTGCCAGCAGTCAGGGCCAGAATAACTATGGCTACACCTTC
j_call: TRBJ2-7; clone_size: -; d_call: -; v_call: TRBV2; cdr3_aa: CASSGERGYEQYF; cdr3_nt: TGTGCCAGCAGTGGGGAACGGGGATACGAGCAGTACTTC
j_call: TRBJ2-2; clone_size: -; d_call: TRBD2; v_call: TRBV2; cdr3_aa: CASSETSGMVGELFF; cdr3_nt: TGTGCCAGCAGTGAGACTAGCGGTATGGTCGGGGAGCTGTTTTTT
j_call: TRBJ2-1; clone_size: -; d_call: -; v_call: TRBV3-1/TRBV3-2; cdr3_aa: CASSGGTPSSYNEQFF; cdr3_nt: TGTGCCAGCAGCGGAGGAACGCCTAGCTCCTACAATGAGCAGTTCTTC